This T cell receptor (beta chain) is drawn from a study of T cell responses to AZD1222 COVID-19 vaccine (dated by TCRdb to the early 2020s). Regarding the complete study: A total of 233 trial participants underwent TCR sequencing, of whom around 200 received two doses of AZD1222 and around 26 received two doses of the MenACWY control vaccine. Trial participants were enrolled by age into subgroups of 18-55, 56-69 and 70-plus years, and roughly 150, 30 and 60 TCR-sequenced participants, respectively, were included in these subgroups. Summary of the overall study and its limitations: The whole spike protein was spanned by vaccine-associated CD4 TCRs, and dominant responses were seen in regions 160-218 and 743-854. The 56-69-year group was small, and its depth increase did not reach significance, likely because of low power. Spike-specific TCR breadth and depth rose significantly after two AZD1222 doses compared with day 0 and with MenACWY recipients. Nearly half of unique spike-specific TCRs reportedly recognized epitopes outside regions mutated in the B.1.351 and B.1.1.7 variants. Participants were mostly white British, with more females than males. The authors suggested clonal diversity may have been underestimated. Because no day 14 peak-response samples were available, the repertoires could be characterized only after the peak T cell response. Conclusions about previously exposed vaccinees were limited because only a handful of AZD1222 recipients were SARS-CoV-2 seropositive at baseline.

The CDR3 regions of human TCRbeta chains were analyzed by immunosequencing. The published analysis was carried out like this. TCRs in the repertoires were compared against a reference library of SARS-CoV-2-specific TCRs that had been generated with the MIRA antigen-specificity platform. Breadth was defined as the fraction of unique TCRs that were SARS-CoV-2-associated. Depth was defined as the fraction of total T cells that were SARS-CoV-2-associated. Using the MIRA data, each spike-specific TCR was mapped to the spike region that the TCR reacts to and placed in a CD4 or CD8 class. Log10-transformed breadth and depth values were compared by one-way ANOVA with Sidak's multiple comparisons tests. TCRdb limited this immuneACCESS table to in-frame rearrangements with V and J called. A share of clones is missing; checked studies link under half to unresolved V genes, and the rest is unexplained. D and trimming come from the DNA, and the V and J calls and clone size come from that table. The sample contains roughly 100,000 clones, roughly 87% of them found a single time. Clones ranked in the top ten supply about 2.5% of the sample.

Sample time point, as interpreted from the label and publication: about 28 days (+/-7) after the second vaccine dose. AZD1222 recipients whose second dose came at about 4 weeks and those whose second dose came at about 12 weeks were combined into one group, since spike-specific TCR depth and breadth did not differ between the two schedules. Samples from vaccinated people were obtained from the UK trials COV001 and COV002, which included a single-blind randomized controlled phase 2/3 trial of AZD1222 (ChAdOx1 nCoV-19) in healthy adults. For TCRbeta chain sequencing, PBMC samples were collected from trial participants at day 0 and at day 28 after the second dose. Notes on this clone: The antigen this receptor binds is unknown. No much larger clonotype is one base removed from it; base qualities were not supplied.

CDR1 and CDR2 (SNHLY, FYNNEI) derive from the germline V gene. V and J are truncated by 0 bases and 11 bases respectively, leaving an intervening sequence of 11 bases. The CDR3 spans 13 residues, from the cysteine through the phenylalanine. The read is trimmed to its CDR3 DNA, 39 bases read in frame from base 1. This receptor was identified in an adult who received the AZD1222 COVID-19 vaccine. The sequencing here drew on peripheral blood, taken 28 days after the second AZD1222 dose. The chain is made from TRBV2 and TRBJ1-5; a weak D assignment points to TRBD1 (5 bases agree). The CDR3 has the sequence CASSEAGGGAQHF. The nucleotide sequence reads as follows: TGTGCCAGCAGTGAAGCGGGGGGAGGGGCCCAGCATTTT.